This T cell receptor (beta chain) emerged from a study of OX40 agonist ivuxolimab in advanced cancers. Notes on the study in general: Researchers report that CD8+ T cells had, on average, more expanded clones than CD4+.

Germline CDR1 reads MDHEN; CDR2 reads SYDVKM. Trimming cost V 1 base and J 4 bases; bases outside gene matches: 2. The CDR3 has 14 amino acids. This clone was found many times. The antigen is unknown. Measured with immunoSEQ multiplex PCR; TCRdb has only the in-frame clones, and not every one. There are under 20,000 clones in the sample; 68% occur only once, and approximately 12% lies in the top ten. This specimen consisted of CD4+ or CD8+ T cells sorted from blood, obtained in a trial of the OX40 agonist ivuxolimab. This TCR came from an adult with an advanced solid tumor such as melanoma, head and neck, liver or kidney cancer. The V call is TRBV28, the J call TRBJ2-7, with 9 positions matching TRBD2. CDR3 sequence: CASSLSSGMYEQYF. Here the CDR3 DNA reads TGTGCCAGCAGTTTATCTAGCGGGATGTACGAGCAGTACTTC.